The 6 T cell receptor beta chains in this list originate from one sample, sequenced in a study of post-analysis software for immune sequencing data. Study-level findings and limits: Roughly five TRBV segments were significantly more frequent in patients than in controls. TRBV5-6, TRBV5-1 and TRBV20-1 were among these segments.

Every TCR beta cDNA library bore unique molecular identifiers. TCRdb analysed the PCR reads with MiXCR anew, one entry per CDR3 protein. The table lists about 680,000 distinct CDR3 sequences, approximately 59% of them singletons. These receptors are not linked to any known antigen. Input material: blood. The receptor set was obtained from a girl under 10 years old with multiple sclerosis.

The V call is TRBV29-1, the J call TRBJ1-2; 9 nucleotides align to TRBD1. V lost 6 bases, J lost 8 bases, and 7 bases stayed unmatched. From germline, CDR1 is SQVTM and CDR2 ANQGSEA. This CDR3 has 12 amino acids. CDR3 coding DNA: TGCAGCGTAGGACAGGGGCCCTCGGGCTACACCTTC. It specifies CSVGQGPSGYTF. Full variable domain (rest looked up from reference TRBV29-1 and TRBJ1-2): SAVISQKPSRDICQRGTSLTIQCQVDSQVTMMFWYRQQPGQSLTLIATANQGSEATYESGFVIDKFPISRPNLTFSTLTVSNMSPEDSSIYLCSVGQGPSGYTFGSGTRLTVV.

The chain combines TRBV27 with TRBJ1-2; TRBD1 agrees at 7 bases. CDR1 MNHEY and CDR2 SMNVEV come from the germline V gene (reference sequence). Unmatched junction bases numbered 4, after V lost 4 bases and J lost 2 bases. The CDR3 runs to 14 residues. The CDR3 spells CASSSSDRNYGYTF. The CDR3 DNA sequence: TGTGCCAGCAGTTCGTCGGACAGGAACTATGGCTACACCTTC.

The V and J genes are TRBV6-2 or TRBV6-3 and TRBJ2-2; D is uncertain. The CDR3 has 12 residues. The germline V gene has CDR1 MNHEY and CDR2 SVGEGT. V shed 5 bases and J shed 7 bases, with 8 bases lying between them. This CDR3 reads CASSQSYGELFF. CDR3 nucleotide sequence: TGTGCCAGCAGTCAATCTTACGGGGAGCTGTTTTTT.

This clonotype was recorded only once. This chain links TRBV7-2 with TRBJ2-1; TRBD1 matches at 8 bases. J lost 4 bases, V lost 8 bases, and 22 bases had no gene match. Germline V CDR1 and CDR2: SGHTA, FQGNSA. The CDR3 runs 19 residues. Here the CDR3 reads CASAIRGQGAPGPYNEQFF. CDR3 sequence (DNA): TGTGCCAGCGCTATCCGAGGACAGGGCGCCCCAGGCCCATACAATGAGCAGTTCTTC.

The CDR3 DNA follows: TGCAGTGCTAGAGTGGGGGGAAAGTACAATGAGCAGTTCTTC. This encodes CSARVGGKYNEQFF. The chain combines TRBV20-1 with TRBJ2-1; the D gene is possibly TRBD2 (6 bases). V was shortened by 1 base and J by 4 bases, with 11 bases between the two germline ends. Germline values: CDR1 DFQATT, CDR2 SNEGSKA (reference sequence). The CDR3 extends over 14 amino acids.

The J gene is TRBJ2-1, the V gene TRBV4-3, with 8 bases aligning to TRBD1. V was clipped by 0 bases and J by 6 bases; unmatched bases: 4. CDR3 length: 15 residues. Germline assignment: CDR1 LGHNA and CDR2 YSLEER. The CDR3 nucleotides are TGCGCCAGCAGCCAAGATCCCGACAGGGGCAATGAGCAGTTCTTC. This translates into CASSQDPDRGNEQFF.